The clone carrying this T cell receptor (beta chain) was seen repeatedly, ten times or more. TCRdb processed the PCR reads anew with MiXCR; each CDR3 protein has one entry. The data hold about half a million distinct CDR3 sequences, with about 21% observed a single time. This sample was included in a study of molecular identifiers for immune sequencing clone quantification. The receptor was isolated from a human donor in good health. Some libraries in this study had Jurkat cell RNA spiked in. The sample was naive CD8+ T cells from blood, with Jurkat cell RNA spiked in. Subset specified: FACS-sorted CD8+CD4-CCR7+CD45RA+ naive T cells.

The DNA for the CDR3 is TGCAGCGTCGTAACAGGGTTGGCCTACGAGCAGTACTTC. Encoded protein: CSVVTGLAYEQYF. The V gene is TRBV29-1, the J gene TRBJ2-7; maybe TRBD1 (6 bases). The length of the CDR3 is 13 residues. Trimming took off 6 bases at V and 2 bases at J, with 14 bases between the two ends. CDR1 is SQVTM and CDR2 is ANQGSEA in the germline V gene.